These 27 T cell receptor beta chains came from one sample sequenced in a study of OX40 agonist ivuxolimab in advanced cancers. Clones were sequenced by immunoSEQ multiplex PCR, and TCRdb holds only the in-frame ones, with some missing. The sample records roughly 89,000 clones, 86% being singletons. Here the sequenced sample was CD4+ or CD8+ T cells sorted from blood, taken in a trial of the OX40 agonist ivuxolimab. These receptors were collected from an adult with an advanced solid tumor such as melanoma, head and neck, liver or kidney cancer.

Here the CDR3 reads CASSPQSGGDNEQFF. CDR3 DNA sequence: TGTGCCAGCTCACCACAGAGCGGGGGGGACAATGAGCAGTTCTTC. The chain joins TRBV18 to TRBJ2-1, with 10 bases that match TRBD2. The V gene's germline CDR1 is KGHSH and CDR2 LQKENI. CDR3 size: 15 residues. The trim removed 1 base at V and 5 bases at J, leaving 2 bases unmatched.

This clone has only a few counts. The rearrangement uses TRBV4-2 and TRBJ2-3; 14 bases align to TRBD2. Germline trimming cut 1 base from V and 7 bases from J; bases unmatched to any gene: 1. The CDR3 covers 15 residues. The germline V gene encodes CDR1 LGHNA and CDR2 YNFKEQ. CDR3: CASSQGTSGGHTQYF. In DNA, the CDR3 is TGTGCCAGCAGCCAAGGGACTAGCGGGGGGCATACGCAGTATTTT.

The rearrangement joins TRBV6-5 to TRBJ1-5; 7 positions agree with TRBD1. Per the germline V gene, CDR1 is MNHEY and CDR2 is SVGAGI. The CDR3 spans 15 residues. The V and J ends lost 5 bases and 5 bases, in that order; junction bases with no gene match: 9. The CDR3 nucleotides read TGTGCCAGCAGTCGTGACAGGGCGAGGGATCAGCCCCAGCATTTT. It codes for CASSRDRARDQPQHF.

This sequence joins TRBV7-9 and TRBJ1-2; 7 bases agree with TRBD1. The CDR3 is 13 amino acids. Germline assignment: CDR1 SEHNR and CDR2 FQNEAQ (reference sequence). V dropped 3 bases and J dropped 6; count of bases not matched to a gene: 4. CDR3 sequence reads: CASSLRTGDGYTF. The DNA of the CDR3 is TGTGCCAGCAGCTTGAGGACAGGTGATGGCTACACCTTC.

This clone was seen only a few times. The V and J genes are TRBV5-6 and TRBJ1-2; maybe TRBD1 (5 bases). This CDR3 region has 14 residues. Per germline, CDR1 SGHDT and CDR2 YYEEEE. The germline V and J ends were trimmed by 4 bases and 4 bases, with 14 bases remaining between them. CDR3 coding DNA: TGTGCCAGCAGCGATCAGGGTGAGCTCTATGGCTACACCTTC. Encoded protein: CASSDQGELYGYTF.

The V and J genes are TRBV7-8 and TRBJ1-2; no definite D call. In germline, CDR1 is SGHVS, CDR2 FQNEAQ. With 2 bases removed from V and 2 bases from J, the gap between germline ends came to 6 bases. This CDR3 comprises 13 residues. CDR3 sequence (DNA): TGTGCCAGCAGCTTATCAGTAAACTATGGCTACACCTTC. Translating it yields CASSLSVNYGYTF.

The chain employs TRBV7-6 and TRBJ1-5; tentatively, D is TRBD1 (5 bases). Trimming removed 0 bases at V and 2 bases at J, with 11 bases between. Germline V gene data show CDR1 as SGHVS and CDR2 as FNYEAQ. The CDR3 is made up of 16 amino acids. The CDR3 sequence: CASSLAAGDRNQPQHF. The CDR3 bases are TGTGCCAGCAGCTTAGCGGCCGGGGACCGCAATCAGCCCCAGCATTTT.

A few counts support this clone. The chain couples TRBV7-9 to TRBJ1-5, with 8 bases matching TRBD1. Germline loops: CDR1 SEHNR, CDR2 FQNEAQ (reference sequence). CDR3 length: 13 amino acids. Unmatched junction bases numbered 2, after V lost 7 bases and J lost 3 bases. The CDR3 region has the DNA TGTGCCAGCACAGGGGGCCCCAATCAGCCCCAGCATTTT. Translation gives CASTGGPNQPQHF.

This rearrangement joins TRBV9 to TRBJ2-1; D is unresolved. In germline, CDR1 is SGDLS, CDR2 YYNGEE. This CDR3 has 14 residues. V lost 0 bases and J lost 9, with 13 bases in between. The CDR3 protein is CASSVGVVLPEQFF. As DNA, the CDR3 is TGTGCCAGCAGCGTAGGGGTAGTGCTGCCTGAGCAGTTCTTC.

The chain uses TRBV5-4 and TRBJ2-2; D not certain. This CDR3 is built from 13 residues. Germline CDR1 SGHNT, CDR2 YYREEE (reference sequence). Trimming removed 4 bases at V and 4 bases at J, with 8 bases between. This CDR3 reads CASSPTITGELFF. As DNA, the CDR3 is TGTGCCAGCAGCCCGACCATCACCGGGGAGCTGTTTTTT. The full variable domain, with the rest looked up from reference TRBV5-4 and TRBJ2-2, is ETGVTQSPTHLIKTRGQQVTLRCSSQSGHNTVSWYQQALGQGPQFIFQYYREEENGRGNFPPRFSGLQFPNYSSELNVNALELDDSALYLCASSPTITGELFFGEGSRLTVL.

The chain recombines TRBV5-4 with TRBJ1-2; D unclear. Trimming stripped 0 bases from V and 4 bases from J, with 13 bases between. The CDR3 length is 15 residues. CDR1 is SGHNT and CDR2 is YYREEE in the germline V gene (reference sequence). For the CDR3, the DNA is TGTGCCAGCAGCTTGGGAGTTAAATCCCGCTATGGCTACACCTTC. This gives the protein CASSLGVKSRYGYTF.

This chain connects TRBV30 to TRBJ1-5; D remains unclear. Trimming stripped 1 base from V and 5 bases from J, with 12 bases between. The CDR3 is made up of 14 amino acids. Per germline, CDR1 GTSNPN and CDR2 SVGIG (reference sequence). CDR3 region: CAWSALQGDQPQHF. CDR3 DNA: TGTGCCTGGAGTGCGCTCCAAGGTGATCAGCCCCAGCATTTT. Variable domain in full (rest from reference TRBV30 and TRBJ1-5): SQTIHQWPATLVQPVGSPLSLECTVEGTSNPNLYWYRQAAGRGLQLLFYSVGIGQISSEVPQNLSASRPQDRQFILSSKKLLLSDSGFYLCAWSALQGDQPQHFGDGTRLSIL.

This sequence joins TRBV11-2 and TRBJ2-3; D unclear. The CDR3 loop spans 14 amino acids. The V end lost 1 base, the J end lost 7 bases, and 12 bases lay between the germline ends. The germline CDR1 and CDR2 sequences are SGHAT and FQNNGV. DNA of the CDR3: TGTGCCAGCAGCTTAGCCTTTATAGGGAATACGCAGTATTTT. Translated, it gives CASSLAFIGNTQYF. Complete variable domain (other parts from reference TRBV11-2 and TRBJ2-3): EAGVAQSPRYKIIEKRQSVAFWCNPISGHATLYWYQQILGQGPKLLIQFQNNGVVDDSQLPKDRFSAERLKGVDSTLKIQPAKLEDSAVYLCASSLAFIGNTQYFGPGTRLTVL.

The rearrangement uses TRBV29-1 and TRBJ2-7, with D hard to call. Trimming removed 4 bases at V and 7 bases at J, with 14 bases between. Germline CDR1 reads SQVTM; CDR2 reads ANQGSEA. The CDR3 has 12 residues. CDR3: CSVVKQSKEQYF. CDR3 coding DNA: TGCAGCGTTGTTAAACAGTCAAAAGAGCAGTACTTC.

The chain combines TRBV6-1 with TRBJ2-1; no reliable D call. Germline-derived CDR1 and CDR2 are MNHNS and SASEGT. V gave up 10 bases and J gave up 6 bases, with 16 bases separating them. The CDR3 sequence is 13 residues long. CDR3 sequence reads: CAILSDGSNEQFF. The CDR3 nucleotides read TGTGCCATTCTATCGGACGGCAGCAATGAGCAGTTCTTC.

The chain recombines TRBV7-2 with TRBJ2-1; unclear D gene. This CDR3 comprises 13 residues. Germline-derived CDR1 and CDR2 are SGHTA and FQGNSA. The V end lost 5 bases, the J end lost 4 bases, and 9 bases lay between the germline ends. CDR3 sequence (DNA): TGTGCCAGCAGCCGTGGAGATTACAATGAGCAGTTCTTC. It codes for CASSRGDYNEQFF.

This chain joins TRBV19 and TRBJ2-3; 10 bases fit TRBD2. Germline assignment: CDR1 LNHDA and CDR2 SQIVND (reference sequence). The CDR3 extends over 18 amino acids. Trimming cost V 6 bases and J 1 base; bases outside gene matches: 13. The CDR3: CASSPMSGGAAGTDTQYF. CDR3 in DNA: TGTGCCAGTAGCCCAATGAGCGGGGGGGCCGCGGGCACAGATACGCAGTATTTT. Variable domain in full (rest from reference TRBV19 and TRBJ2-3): DGGITQSPKYLFRKEGQNVTLSCEQNLNHDAMYWYRQDPGQGLRLIYYSQIVNDFQKGDIAEGYSVSREKKESFPLTVTSAQKNPTAFYLCASSPMSGGAAGTDTQYFGPGTRLTVL.

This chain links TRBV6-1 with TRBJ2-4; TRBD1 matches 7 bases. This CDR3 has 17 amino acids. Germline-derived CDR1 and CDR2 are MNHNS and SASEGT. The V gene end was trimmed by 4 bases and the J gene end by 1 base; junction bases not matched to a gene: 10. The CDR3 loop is CASSGGWQGEAKNIQYF. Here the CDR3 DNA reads TGTGCCAGCAGTGGGGGGTGGCAGGGGGAGGCCAAAAACATTCAGTACTTC.

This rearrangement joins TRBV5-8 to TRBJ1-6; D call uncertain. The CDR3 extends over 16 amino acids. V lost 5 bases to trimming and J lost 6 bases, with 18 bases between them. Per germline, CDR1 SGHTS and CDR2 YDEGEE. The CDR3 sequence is CASREWAGRSNSPLHF. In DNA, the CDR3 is TGTGCCAGCAGGGAATGGGCTGGAAGATCTAATTCACCCCTCCACTTT.

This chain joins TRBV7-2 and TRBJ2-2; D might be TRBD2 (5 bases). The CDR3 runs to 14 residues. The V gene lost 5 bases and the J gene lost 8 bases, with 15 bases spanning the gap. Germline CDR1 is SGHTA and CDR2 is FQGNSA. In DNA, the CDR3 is TGTGCCAGCAGCCCCGGCGGGTCCCGTGGGGAGCTGTTTTTT. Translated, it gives CASSPGGSRGELFF.

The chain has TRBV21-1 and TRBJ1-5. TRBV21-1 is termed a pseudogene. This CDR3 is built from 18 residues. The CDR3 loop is CASSKVWFGPGKNQPQHF. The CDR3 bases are TGTGCCAGCAGCAAAGTTTGGTTCGGACCCGGTAAGAATCAGCCCCAGCATTTT.

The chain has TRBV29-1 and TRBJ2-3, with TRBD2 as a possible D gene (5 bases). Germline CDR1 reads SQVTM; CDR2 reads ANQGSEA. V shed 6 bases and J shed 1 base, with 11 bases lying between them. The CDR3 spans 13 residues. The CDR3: CSVSVGGTDTQYF. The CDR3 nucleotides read TGCAGCGTCTCGGTCGGGGGCACAGATACGCAGTATTTT.

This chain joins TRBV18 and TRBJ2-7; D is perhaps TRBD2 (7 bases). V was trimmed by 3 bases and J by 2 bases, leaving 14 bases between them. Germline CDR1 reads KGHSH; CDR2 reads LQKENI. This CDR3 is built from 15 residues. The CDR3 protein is CASSPFGGLPYEQYF. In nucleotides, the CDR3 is TGTGCCAGCTCACCTTTCGGGGGGCTCCCCTACGAGCAGTACTTC.

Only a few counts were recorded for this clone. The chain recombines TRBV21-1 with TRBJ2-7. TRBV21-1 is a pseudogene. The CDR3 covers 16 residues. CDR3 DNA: TGTGCCAGCAGCAGTACCCCGACCGGGGGCCCCTCCGAGCAGTACTTC. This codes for CASSSTPTGGPSEQYF.

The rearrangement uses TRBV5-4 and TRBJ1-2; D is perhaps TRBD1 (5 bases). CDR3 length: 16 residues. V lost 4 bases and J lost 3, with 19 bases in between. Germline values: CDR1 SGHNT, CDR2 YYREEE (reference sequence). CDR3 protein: CASSRHARDGDYGYTF. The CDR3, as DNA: TGTGCCAGCAGCAGACACGCTCGGGACGGTGACTATGGCTACACCTTC.

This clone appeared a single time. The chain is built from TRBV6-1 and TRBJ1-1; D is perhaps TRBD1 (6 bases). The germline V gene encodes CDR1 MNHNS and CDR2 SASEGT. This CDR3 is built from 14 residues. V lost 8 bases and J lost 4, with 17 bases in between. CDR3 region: CASLFTGLGTEAFF. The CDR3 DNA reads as TGTGCCAGCCTATTTACAGGGTTAGGCACTGAAGCTTTCTTT.

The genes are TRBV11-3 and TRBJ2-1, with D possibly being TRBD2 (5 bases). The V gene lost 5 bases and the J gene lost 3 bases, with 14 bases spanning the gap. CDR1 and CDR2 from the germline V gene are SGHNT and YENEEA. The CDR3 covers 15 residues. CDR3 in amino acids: CASSLTRNLYNEQFF. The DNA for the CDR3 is TGTGCCAGCAGCCTTACTAGAAATCTCTACAATGAGCAGTTCTTC.